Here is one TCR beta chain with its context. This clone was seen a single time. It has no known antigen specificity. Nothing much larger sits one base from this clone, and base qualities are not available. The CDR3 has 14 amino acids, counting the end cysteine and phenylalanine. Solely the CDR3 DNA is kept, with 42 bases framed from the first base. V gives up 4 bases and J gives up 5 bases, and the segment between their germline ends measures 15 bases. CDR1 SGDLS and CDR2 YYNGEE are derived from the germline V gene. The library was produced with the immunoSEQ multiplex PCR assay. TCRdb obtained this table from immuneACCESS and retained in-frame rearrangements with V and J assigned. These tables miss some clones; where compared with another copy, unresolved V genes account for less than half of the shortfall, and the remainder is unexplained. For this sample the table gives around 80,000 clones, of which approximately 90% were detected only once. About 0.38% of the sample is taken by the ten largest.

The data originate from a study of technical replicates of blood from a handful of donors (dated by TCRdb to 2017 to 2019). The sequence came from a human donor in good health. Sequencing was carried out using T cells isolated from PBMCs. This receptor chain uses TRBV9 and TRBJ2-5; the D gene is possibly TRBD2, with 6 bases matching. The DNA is TGTGCCAGCAGCTCCGACGGAGGAGGGGAGACCCAGTACTTC. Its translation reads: CASSSDGGGETQYF.